This TCR beta chain was sequenced during a study of blood T cells in healthy people across ages. V shed 3 bases, J shed 4 bases, and the junction held 8 bases outside the gene matches. Per germline, CDR1 MDHEN and CDR2 SYDVKM. The CDR3 sequence is 15 residues long. Collection of roughly 9.8 milliliters of peripheral blood was performed for each donor. Together with a sample-barcoded 5' primer, a J-beta primer mix was included in a second PCR lasting about 7 to 12 cycles. MiXCR was run by TCRdb on the 5' RACE reads, yielding one entry per CDR3 protein. The table includes some 800,000 distinct CDR3 sequences, 20% to 30% detected once. The same sample was also studied in work on T cells of mothers and their children. That paper states: Each mother yielded more than 8 million TCR beta CDR3 reads. Each child yielded several million reads. It was related mother-child pairs that showed slightly higher overlap than unrelated pairs, without reaching significance.

Sequences were obtained from blood. This TCR was sampled from a boy between 10 and 17 years old in good health. The chain combines TRBV28 with TRBJ2-5; 7 positions agree with TRBD2. The CDR3 bases are TGTGCCAGCAGTTTCGGCCTAGCGGCCCTAGAGACCCAGTACTTC. It yields the protein CASSFGLAALETQYF.